The present TCR beta chain was sequenced within a study of CD8+ T cells in alopecia areata. Study results and caveats: Since there was just one nonresponder, nobody can yet say how baseline CD8+ expansion ties to response. Many expanded lesional clones remained in scalp and blood on tofacitinib. Although TCR sharing was seen in mice, sharing across patients was less clear, possibly for HLA-related reasons.

Extracted from the samples, RNA was reverse transcribed into cDNA to serve as the sequencing template. Clones were sequenced by immunoSEQ multiplex PCR, and TCRdb holds only the in-frame ones, with some missing. In the table there are 180,000 or so clones, around 49% of which are singletons. CDR1 is MNHEY, CDR2 SVGAGI, per germline. The CDR3 is 14 amino acids. The V end was cut by 5 bases, the J end by 6 bases, with 13 bases between. In this sample, this clone turned up a few times. Its antigen is as yet unknown. Treatment given: oral pan-JAK inhibitor, 5-10 mg twice daily. PBMCs served as the source from which CD4+ and CD8+ T cells were sorted.

The genes are TRBV6-5 and TRBJ2-2, with D possibly matching TRBD1 (5 bases). The TCR originated in a human donor with alopecia areata. The input for sequencing was CD8+ T cells sorted from blood, taken around week 54, from a patient treated with tofacitinib. CDR3 loop: CASSRTPAPGELFF. The CDR3 nucleotides read TGTGCCAGCAGTCGGACACCAGCCCCCGGGGAGCTGTTTTTT.